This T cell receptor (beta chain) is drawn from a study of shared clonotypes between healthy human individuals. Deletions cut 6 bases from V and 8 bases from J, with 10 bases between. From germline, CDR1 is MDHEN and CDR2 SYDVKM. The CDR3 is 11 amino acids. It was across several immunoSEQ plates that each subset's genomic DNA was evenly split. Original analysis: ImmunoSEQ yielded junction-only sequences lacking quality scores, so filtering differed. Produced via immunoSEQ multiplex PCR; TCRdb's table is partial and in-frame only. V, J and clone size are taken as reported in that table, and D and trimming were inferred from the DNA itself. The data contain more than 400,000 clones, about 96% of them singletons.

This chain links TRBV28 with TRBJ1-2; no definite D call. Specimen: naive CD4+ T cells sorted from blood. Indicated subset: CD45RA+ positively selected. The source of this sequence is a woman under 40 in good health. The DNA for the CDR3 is TGTGCCAGCAGCGAAGGGTTCGGCTACACCTTC. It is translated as CASSEGFGYTF.